These 8 T cell receptor beta chains were all obtained from the same sample, sequenced in a study of CD8 T cells in Susac syndrome. Reverse transcription used about 0.45 to 1 ug RNA and random hexamers. TCRdb called the immunoSEQ multiplex PCR reads again in MiXCR, with one record for every CDR3 protein. The sample has some 110,000 distinct CDR3 sequences, 93% seen once. Sequenced: CD4+ T cells from PBMCs. Receptors originate from a human donor with multiple sclerosis.

This sequence joins TRBV28 and TRBJ2-4; 12 bases match TRBD2. The J segment lost 0 bases and the V segment lost 3 bases, leaving 3 bases of the junction unmatched. This CDR3 is built from 17 residues. Germline lookup yields CDR1 MDHEN and CDR2 SYDVKM. CDR3 amino acids: CASSFLAGGLAKNIQYF. CDR3 nucleotide sequence: TGTGCCAGCAGTTTCCTAGCGGGGGGGCTAGCCAAAAACATTCAGTACTTC.

The rearrangement joins TRBV30 to TRBJ1-5; D may be TRBD1 (5 bases). Germline CDR1 is GTSNPN and CDR2 is SVGIG (reference sequence). V lost 0 bases and J 7 bases, leaving 10 bases between the germline ends. The CDR3 spans 13 residues. CDR3 residues: CAWSVGGGQPQHF. CDR3 in DNA: TGTGCCTGGAGTGTCGGGGGGGGACAGCCCCAGCATTTT.

The rearrangement links TRBV2 to TRBJ1-1, with D perhaps matching TRBD1 (5 bases). CDR3 size: 15 residues. Germline V gives CDR1 SNHLY, CDR2 FYNNEI. Between the trimmed V and J ends, which lost 6 bases and 6 bases, there was a span of 20 bases. The CDR3 is CASSATPGGRAEAFF. CDR3 bases: TGTGCCAGCAGCGCCACCCCTGGGGGAAGGGCTGAAGCTTTCTTT. Together with reference TRBV2 and TRBJ1-1, the CDR3 gives the full variable domain: EPEVTQTPSHQVTQMGQEVILRCVPISNHLYFYWYRQILGQKVEFLVSFYNNEISEKSEIFDDQFSVERPDGSNFTLKIRSTKLEDSAMYFCASSATPGGRAEAFFGQGTRLTVV.

This clonotype was recorded only once. This chain uses TRBV14 with TRBJ1-3; tentative D call: TRBD1 (6 bases). The CDR3 has 14 residues. Germline V gives CDR1 SGHDN, CDR2 FVKESK. With 4 bases removed from V and 6 bases from J, the gap between germline ends came to 13 bases. The CDR3 DNA sequence: TGTGCCAGCAGCCGCGACAGGTCCGAAAACACCATATATTTT. Amino acid sequence: CASSRDRSENTIYF.

The gene calls are TRBV19 and TRBJ2-2; no clear D gene. This CDR3 comprises 11 residues. Germline lookup yields CDR1 LNHDA and CDR2 SQIVND (reference sequence). As DNA, the CDR3 is TGTGGTTCAGGGAACACCGGGGAGCTGTTTTTT. Its protein product is CGSGNTGELFF.

The chain combines TRBV14 with TRBJ1-2; the D is unclear. Trimming shortened V by 2 bases and J by 4 bases, and 8 bases separated the two germline ends. The CDR3 covers 13 residues. Germline CDR1 SGHDN, CDR2 FVKESK. In DNA form, the CDR3 reads TGTGCCAGCAGCCAAATACTAGGCTATGGCTACACCTTC. Translated: CASSQILGYGYTF.

This clonotype was seen once. This chain joins TRBV28 and TRBJ1-1, with D possibly TRBD1 on 5 matching bases. V was clipped by 3 bases and J by 0 bases, with 14 bases between them. This CDR3 contains 16 residues. Germline CDR1 MDHEN, CDR2 SYDVKM. The CDR3 nucleotides read TGTGCCAGCAGTTTGGGGCGGGGACGGATGAACACTGAAGCTTTCTTT. It translates to CASSLGRGRMNTEAFF.

The J gene is TRBJ2-7, the V gene TRBV6-5; the D gene could be TRBD1 or TRBD2 (5 bases each). The CDR3 consists of 14 residues. CDR1 is MNHEY and CDR2 is SVGAGI in the germline V gene. V was pared by 0 bases and J by 5 bases, with 11 bases between. CDR3 sequence (DNA): TGTGCCAGCAGTTACTCCCTCGGGACCCACGAGCAGTACTTC. Its protein product is CASSYSLGTHEQYF.